The 18 T cell receptor beta chains below were found in one sample sequenced in a study of T cell changes during pregnancy in multiple sclerosis. Assay used: immunoSEQ multiplex PCR; TCRdb lists only in-frame clones, some missing. The table lists about 100,000 clones, around 90% of them singletons. The material was peripheral blood, obtained in the second trimester of pregnancy. The receptor set was obtained from a female donor with multiple sclerosis, enrolled in a pregnancy study.

The CDR3 region is CASSLASGAGGYTF. The CDR3, as DNA: TGTGCCAGCAGCTTGGCCTCAGGGGCGGGTGGCTACACCTTC. V gene TRBV5-6 combines with J gene TRBJ1-2; D is possibly TRBD1 (6 bases). The CDR3 spans 14 residues. CDR1 is SGHDT and CDR2 is YYEEEE in the germline V gene. V shed 0 bases and J shed 7 bases, with 13 bases lying between them.

The chain has TRBV7-9 and TRBJ1-4; D gene ambiguous. Germline V CDR1 and CDR2: SEHNR, FQNEAQ (reference sequence). CDR3 size: 17 residues. Trimming removed 1 base at V and 4 bases at J, with 16 bases between. The CDR3: CASSLDRAATNNEKLFF. The CDR3 DNA sequence: TGTGCCAGCAGCTTAGACCGAGCGGCCACAAATAATGAAAAACTGTTTTTT. Full variable domain (outside the CDR3, taken from reference TRBV7-9 and TRBJ1-4): DTGVSQNPRHKITKRGQNVTFRCDPISEHNRLYWYRQTLGQGPEFLTYFQNEAQLEKSRLLSDRFSAERPKGSFSTLEIQRTEQGDSAMYLCASSLDRAATNNEKLFFGSGTQLSVL.

The J gene is TRBJ2-3, the V gene TRBV7-2, with 9 bases matching TRBD2. The length of the CDR3 is 16 residues. The V gene's germline CDR1 is SGHTA and CDR2 FQGNSA. Trimming took 0 bases from V and 4 from J; bases not matched to a gene: 5. The CDR3 coding sequence is TGTGCCAGCAGCTTAGCGGCGGGGGGGCTCTCAGATACGCAGTATTTT. This encodes CASSLAAGGLSDTQYF. Together with reference TRBV7-2 and TRBJ2-3, the CDR3 gives the full variable domain: GAGVSQSPSNKVTEKGKDVELRCDPISGHTALYWYRQSLGQGLEFLIYFQGNSAPDKSGLPSDRFSAERTGGSVSTLTIQRTQQEDSAVYLCASSLAAGGLSDTQYFGPGTRLTVL.

The chain has TRBV6-1 and TRBJ1-2, with D hard to call. Germline assignment: CDR1 MNHNS and CDR2 SASEGT. With 0 bases removed from V and 4 bases from J, the gap between germline ends came to 6 bases. This CDR3 is built from 13 residues. The CDR3 here is CASSEAPVYGYTF. The CDR3 region has the DNA TGTGCCAGCAGTGAAGCTCCCGTCTATGGCTACACCTTC.

This chain connects TRBV7-9 to TRBJ2-2, with 9 bases that match TRBD1. The trim removed 4 bases at V and 3 bases at J, leaving 6 bases unmatched. There are 16 residues in the CDR3. The V gene's germline CDR1 is SEHNR and CDR2 FQNEAQ (reference sequence). CDR3 DNA sequence: TGTGCCAGCAGCTCCCGGACAGGGGATGACACCGGGGAGCTGTTTTTT. Protein sequence: CASSSRTGDDTGELFF.

The rearrangement links TRBV9 to TRBJ2-2, with TRBD1 matching 10 bases. Losses at the gene ends were 3 bases for V and 7 bases for J; bases not matched to a gene: 6. The CDR3 contains 15 residues. Germline CDR1 is SGDLS and CDR2 is YYNGEE. The CDR3 DNA reads as TGTGCCAGCAGCGCTCCCGGGACAGGGGTCGGGGAGCTGTTTTTT. Amino acid sequence: CASSAPGTGVGELFF.

In its sample, this clone was seen a few times. The chain uses TRBV2 and TRBJ1-5; 7 bases line up with TRBD1. V lost 6 bases and J lost 5; bases outside the gene matches: 10. This CDR3 region has 15 residues. Germline values: CDR1 SNHLY, CDR2 FYNNEI. As DNA, the CDR3 is TGTGCCAGCAGCCTTGACAGGGACCGTCATCAGCCCCAGCATTTT. Its protein is CASSLDRDRHQPQHF.

This chain uses TRBV7-4 with TRBJ2-3, with TRBD2 matching 13 bases. The trim removed 4 bases at V and 0 bases at J, leaving 7 bases unmatched. Per the germline V gene, CDR1 is SGHVT and CDR2 is SQSDAQ. The CDR3 spans 18 residues. The CDR3 spells CASSSWTSGSKSTDTQYF. CDR3 coding DNA: TGTGCCAGCAGCTCCTGGACTAGCGGGAGCAAAAGCACAGATACGCAGTATTTT. Based on the CDR3 plus reference TRBV7-4 and TRBJ2-3, the full variable domain is GAGVSQSPRYKVAKRGRDVALRCDSISGHVTLYWYRQTLGQGSEVLTYSQSDAQRDKSGRPSGRFSAERPERSVSTLKIQRTEQGDSAVYLCASSSWTSGSKSTDTQYFGPGTRLTVL.

The genes are TRBV9 and TRBJ1-1; D not resolved. The germline gives CDR1 SGDLS, CDR2 YYNGEE. Deletions cut 2 bases from V and 1 base from J, with 15 bases between. The length of the CDR3 is 16 residues. The chain's CDR3 is CASSVGSEVRNTEAFF. DNA of the CDR3: TGTGCCAGCAGCGTCGGGTCAGAAGTGCGGAACACTGAAGCTTTCTTT.

J is TRBJ1-2 and V is TRBV7-9; 10 bases match TRBD1. V shed 3 bases, J shed 7 bases, and the junction held 14 bases outside the gene matches. Germline V gene lookup returns CDR1 SEHNR and CDR2 FQNEAQ (reference sequence). The CDR3 extends over 17 amino acids. The CDR3 coding sequence is TGTGCCAGCAGCTTCCCGGGGCCCGGACAGGGGGGAAGTGGCTACACCTTC. Protein: CASSFPGPGQGGSGYTF.

This chain links TRBV6-1 with TRBJ1-1; TRBD1 matches 8 bases. V lost 4 bases, J lost 0 bases, and 4 bases stayed unmatched. The CDR3 loop spans 15 amino acids. Germline V CDR1 and CDR2: MNHNS, SASEGT. The DNA for the CDR3 is TGTGCCAGCAGTGCCCGGACAGGGATGAACACTGAAGCTTTCTTT. Translation gives CASSARTGMNTEAFF.

The chain has TRBV5-1 and TRBJ2-1; TRBD1 aligns across 9 bases. The trim removed 6 bases at V and 1 base at J, leaving 5 bases unmatched. Germline V gene data show CDR1 as SGHRS and CDR2 as YFSETQ. The CDR3 is 15 residues long. The CDR3 sequence: CASTVDRGSYNEQFF. As DNA, the CDR3 is TGCGCCAGCACTGTCGACAGGGGGTCCTACAATGAGCAGTTCTTC.

There are a few counts of this clone. In nucleotides, the CDR3 is TGCGCCAGCAAGGGACAGGTGGACACTGAAGCTTTCTTT. Amino acid sequence: CASKGQVDTEAFF. The chain has TRBV5-1 and TRBJ1-1, with 8 bases aligning to TRBD1. The germline gives CDR1 SGHRS, CDR2 YFSETQ. The CDR3 runs 13 residues. Trimming removed 6 bases from V and 3 bases from J; junction bases left unmatched: 4.

The chain carries TRBV9 and TRBJ1-1, with D tentatively TRBD1 (6 bases). The CDR3 is made up of 13 amino acids. Trimming pared 4 bases from V and 1 base from J, leaving 8 bases between. Germline V gives CDR1 SGDLS, CDR2 YYNGEE. The DNA of the CDR3 is TGTGCCAGCAGCCGACAGGAGAACACTGAAGCTTTCTTT. It encodes CASSRQENTEAFF.

In DNA, the CDR3 is TGTGCCAGCAGCTCGGGACAGCCGAACACTGAAGCTTTCTTT. It yields the protein CASSSGQPNTEAFF. This chain uses TRBV7-9 with TRBJ1-1, with 7 bases aligning to TRBD1. CDR1 SEHNR and CDR2 FQNEAQ come from the germline V gene (reference sequence). The V gene end was trimmed by 4 bases and the J gene end by 1 base; junction bases not matched to a gene: 3. The CDR3 sequence is 14 residues long.

This clone was seen once. The genes are TRBV5-4 and TRBJ1-1; 10 bases are a match to TRBD1. Germline values: CDR1 SGHNT, CDR2 YYREEE (reference sequence). This CDR3 is 19 amino acids long. Losses at the gene ends were 0 bases for V and 5 bases for J; bases not matched to a gene: 16. CDR3 protein: CASSLGPSTRQGAGTEAFF. In nucleotides, the CDR3 is TGTGCCAGCAGCTTGGGACCCTCTACCAGACAGGGGGCGGGAACTGAAGCTTTCTTT. The full variable domain, with the rest looked up from reference TRBV5-4 and TRBJ1-1, is ETGVTQSPTHLIKTRGQQVTLRCSSQSGHNTVSWYQQALGQGPQFIFQYYREEENGRGNFPPRFSGLQFPNYSSELNVNALELDDSALYLCASSLGPSTRQGAGTEAFFGQGTRLTVV.

This rearrangement joins TRBV9 to TRBJ2-6; TRBD1 agrees at 7 bases. J lost 0 bases, V lost 4 bases, and 10 bases had no gene match. CDR1 SGDLS and CDR2 YYNGEE come from the germline V gene. The CDR3 runs to 18 residues. CDR3 protein: CASSPQTGRVSGANVLTF. CDR3 in DNA: TGTGCCAGCAGCCCCCAGACAGGGAGAGTCTCTGGGGCCAACGTCCTGACTTTC. The full variable domain, its missing parts supplied by reference TRBV9 and TRBJ2-6, is DSGVTQTPKHLITATGQRVTLRCSPRSGDLSVYWYQQSLDQGLQFLIQYYNGEERAKGNILERFSAQQFPDLHSELNLSSLELGDSALYFCASSPQTGRVSGANVLTFGAGSRLTVL.

J is TRBJ2-7 and V is TRBV7-3; 8 bases match TRBD2. The CDR3 loop spans 15 amino acids. The J segment lost 5 bases and the V segment lost 5 bases, leaving 11 bases of the junction unmatched. Germline CDR1 and CDR2: SGHTA and FQGTGA. The chain's CDR3 is CASSTSNAGGNEQYF. CDR3 coding DNA: TGTGCCAGCAGCACCTCGAACGCGGGGGGAAACGAGCAGTACTTC.